This T cell receptor beta chain was found in a study of T cell responses to AZD1222 COVID-19 vaccine. Notes on this clone: Its antigen is undetermined.

The protocol was immunoSEQ multiplex PCR, while the TCRdb copy is restricted to in-frame clones and leaves out a portion. The sample lists roughly 180,000 clones; around 90% were seen once. Study conclusions and caveats: Baseline testing showed seropositivity in only a handful of AZD1222 recipients. Across the whole spike, CD4 TCRs peaked at regions 160-218 and 743-854.

The CDR3 runs to 16 residues. V is TRBV21-1 and J is TRBJ2-1; whether TRBD1, the table's D call, matches the DNA was not checked. TRBV21-1 corresponds to a pseudogene. The clonotype originates from an adult who received the AZD1222 COVID-19 vaccine. This sample comprised peripheral blood, obtained 28 days after the second AZD1222 dose. DNA of the CDR3: TGTGCCAGCCGACAGCCGTCCAGGGGCCTCTACAATGAGCAGTTCTTC. This codes for CASRQPSRGLYNEQFF.